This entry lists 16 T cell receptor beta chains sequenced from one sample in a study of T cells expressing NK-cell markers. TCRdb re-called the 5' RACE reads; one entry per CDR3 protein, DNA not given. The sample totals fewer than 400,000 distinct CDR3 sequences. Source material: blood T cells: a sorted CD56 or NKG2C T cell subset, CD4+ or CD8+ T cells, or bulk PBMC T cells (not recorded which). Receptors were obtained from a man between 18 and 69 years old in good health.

The CDR3 loop is CASLGSVNYGYTF. V is TRBV6-1 and J is TRBJ1-2. Germline values: CDR1 MNHNS, CDR2 SASEGT. CDR3 size: 13 residues.

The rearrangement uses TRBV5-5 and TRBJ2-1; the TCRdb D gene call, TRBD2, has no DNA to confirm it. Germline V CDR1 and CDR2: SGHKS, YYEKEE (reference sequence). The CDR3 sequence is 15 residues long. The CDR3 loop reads CASSFRDYLYNEQFF.

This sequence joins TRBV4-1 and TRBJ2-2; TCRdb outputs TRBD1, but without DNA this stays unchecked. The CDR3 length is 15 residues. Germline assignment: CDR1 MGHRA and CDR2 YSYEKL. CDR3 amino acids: CATATGLGLTGELFF.

The CDR3 loop is CASSQTGGYTGELFF. The chain recombines TRBV5-4 with TRBJ2-2; no DNA is available, so the TRBD1 call from TCRdb remains unchecked. The CDR3 covers 15 residues. Germline V gene lookup returns CDR1 SGHNT and CDR2 YYREEE (reference sequence).

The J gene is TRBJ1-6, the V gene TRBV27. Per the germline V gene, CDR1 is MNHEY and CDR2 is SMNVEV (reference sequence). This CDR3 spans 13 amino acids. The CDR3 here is CASSLARSSPLHF.

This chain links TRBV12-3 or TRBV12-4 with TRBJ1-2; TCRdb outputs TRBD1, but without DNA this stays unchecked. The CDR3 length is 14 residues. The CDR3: CASRTAGTGGGYTF.

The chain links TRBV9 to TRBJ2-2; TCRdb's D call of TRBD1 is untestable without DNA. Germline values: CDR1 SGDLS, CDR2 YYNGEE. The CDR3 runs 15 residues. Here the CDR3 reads CASRTDPTNTGELFF.

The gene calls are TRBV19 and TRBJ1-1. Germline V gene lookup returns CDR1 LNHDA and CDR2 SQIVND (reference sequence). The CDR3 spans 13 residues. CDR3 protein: CASSISITTEAFF. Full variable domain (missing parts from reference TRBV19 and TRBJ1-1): DGGITQSPKYLFRKEGQNVTLSCEQNLNHDAMYWYRQDPGQGLRLIYYSQIVNDFQKGDIAEGYSVSREKKESFPLTVTSAQKNPTAFYLCASSISITTEAFFGQGTRLTVV.

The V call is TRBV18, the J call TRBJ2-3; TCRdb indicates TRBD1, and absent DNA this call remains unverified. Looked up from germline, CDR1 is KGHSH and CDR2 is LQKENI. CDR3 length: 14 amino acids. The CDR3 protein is CASSPEGALLRQYF.

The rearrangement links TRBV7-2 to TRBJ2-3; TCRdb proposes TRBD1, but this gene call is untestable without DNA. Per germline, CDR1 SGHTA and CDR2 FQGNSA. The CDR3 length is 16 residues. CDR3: CASSLVPPSTTDTQYF.

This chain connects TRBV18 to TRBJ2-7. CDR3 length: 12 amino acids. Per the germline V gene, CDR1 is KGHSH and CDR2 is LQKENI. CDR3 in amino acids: CASSPNTYEQYF.

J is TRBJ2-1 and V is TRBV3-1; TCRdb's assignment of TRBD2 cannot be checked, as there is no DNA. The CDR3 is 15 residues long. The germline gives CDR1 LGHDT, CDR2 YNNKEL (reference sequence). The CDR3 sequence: CASSPRTSGGGEQFF.

The CDR3 loop is CASSSGTGGSETQYF. The V gene is TRBV6-5, the J gene TRBJ2-5; with no DNA, the TCRdb D assignment of TRBD1 cannot be verified. Germline loops: CDR1 MNHEY, CDR2 SVGAGI. The CDR3 is 15 residues long.

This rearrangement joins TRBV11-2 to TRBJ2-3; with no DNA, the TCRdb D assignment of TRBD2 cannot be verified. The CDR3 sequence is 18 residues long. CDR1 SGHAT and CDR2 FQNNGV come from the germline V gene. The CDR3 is CASTTGTSGGAPTDTQYF.

The CDR3 is CASSLGSGRTGDEQFF. The genes are TRBV7-8 and TRBJ2-1; TCRdb selects TRBD1, and the lack of DNA leaves this call unchecked. Germline loops: CDR1 SGHVS, CDR2 FQNEAQ. The CDR3 has 16 residues.

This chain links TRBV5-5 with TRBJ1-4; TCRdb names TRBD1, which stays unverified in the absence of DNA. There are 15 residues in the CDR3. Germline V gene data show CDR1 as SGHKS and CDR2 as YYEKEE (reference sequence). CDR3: CASSGAGTGEVKLFF.